The rows below give T cell receptor beta chains drawn from one sample of a study of shared clonotypes between healthy human individuals. Sequencing was performed with immunoSEQ multiplex PCR; in TCRdb, only in-frame clones are kept and a portion is missing. The profile shows millions of clones, more than 80% of them singletons. Input material: naive CD4+ T cells sorted from blood. The receptors were sampled from a man aged 18-30 years in good health. Each CDR3 is given with its conserved first and last residue. A D gene is named only where the DNA matches it firmly. The size of a clone is reported for some rows only, either as once, few or many, or as a class for expanded clones.

>once|16|TRBJ1-1|TRBV18|-
CASSSTGGGGNTEAFF
TGTGCCAGCTCATCGACCGGGGGCGGGGGGAACACTGAAGCTTTCTTT
>once|13|TRBJ2-7|TRBV11-3|-
CASSLATGSEQYF
TGTGCCAGCAGCTTAGCTACAGGAAGCGAGCAGTACTTC
>-|13|TRBJ1-1|TRBV25-1|-
CASRGDLNTEAFF
TGTGCCAGCAGAGGGGACCTGAACACTGAAGCTTTCTTT
>-|14|TRBJ1-6|TRBV7-9|-
CASSFLVANSPLHF
TGTGCCAGCAGCTTTTTAGTCGCCAATTCACCCCTCCACTTT
>-|15|TRBJ2-3|TRBV7-8|-
CASSFGTFNTDTQYF
TGTGCCAGCAGCTTTGGGACTTTTAACACAGATACGCAGTATTTT
>-|13|TRBJ1-5|TRBV5-4|-
CASSLEPGQPQHF
TGTGCCAGCAGCTTGGAGCCCGGACAGCCCCAGCATTTT
>once|13|TRBJ1-1|TRBV5-1|-
CASSLVGTTEAFF
TGCGCCAGCAGCTTGGTAGGGACAACCGAAGCTTTCTTT
>-|15|TRBJ1-2|TRBV5-4|-
CASSPDRLANYGYTF
TGTGCCAGCAGCCCGGACAGACTAGCTAACTATGGCTACACCTTC
>-|19|TRBJ2-2|TRBV4-2|-
CASSQDLPLGGSNTGELFF
TGTGCCAGCAGCCAAGACCTCCCTTTGGGGGGCTCGAACACCGGGGAGCTGTTTTTT
>-|15|TRBJ2-7|TRBV18|TRBD1
CASSPRTGGNYEQYF
TGTGCCAGCTCACCAAGGACAGGGGGCAACTACGAGCAGTACTTC
>-|12|TRBJ2-7|TRBV10-3|TRBD1
CAIGQGPYEQYF
TGTGCCATTGGACAGGGCCCTTACGAGCAGTACTTC
>-|19|TRBJ1-5|TRBV5-1|-
CASSFDLRLGGEENQPQHF
TGCGCCAGCAGCTTCGATCTTAGGTTGGGTGGGGAAGAAAATCAGCCCCAGCATTTT